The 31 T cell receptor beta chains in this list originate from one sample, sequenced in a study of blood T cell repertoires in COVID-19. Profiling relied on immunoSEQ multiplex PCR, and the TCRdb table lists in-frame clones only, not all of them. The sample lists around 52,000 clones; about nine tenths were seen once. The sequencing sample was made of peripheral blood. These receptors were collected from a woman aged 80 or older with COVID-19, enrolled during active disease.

DNA of the CDR3: TGTGCCAGCAGACCCCCGGTAGACACTGAAGCTTTCTTT. This encodes CASRPPVDTEAFF. The V and J genes are TRBV7-9 and TRBJ1-1; D is unclear. Germline CDR1 and CDR2: SEHNR and FQNEAQ (reference sequence). Trimming took 6 bases from V and 3 from J, leaving 11 bases between them. The CDR3 runs to 13 residues.

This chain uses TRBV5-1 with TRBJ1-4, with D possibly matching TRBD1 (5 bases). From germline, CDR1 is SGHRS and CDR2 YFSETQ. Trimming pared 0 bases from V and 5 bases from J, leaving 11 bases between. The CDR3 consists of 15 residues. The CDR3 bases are TGCGCCAGCAGCTTGGGAGACGGGGGGAATGAAAAACTGTTTTTT. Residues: CASSLGDGGNEKLFF.

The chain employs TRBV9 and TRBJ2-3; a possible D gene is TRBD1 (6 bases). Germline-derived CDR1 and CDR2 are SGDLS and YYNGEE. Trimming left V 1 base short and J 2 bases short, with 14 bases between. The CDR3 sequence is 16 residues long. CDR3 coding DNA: TGTGCCAGCAGCGTAAGGTTAGGGGACAACACAGATACGCAGTATTTT. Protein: CASSVRLGDNTDTQYF.

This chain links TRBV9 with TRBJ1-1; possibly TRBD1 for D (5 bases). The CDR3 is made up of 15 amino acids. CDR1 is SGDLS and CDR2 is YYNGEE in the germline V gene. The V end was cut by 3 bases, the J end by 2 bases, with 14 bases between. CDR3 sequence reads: CASSAQLQVNTEAFF. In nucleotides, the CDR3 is TGTGCCAGCAGCGCGCAACTACAGGTTAACACTGAAGCTTTCTTT.

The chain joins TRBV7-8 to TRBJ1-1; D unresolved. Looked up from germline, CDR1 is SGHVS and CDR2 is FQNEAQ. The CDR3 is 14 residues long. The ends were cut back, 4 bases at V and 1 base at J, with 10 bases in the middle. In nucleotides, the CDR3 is TGTGCCAGCAGCTCCCGACAAAGGAACACTGAAGCTTTCTTT. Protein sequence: CASSSRQRNTEAFF.

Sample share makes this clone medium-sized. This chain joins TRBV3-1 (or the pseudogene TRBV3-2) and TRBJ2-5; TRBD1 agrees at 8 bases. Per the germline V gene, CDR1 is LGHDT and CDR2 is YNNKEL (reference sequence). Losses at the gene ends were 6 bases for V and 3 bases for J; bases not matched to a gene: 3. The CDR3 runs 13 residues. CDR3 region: CASRGTGEETQYF. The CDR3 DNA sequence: TGTGCCAGCAGAGGGACAGGTGAAGAGACCCAGTACTTC.

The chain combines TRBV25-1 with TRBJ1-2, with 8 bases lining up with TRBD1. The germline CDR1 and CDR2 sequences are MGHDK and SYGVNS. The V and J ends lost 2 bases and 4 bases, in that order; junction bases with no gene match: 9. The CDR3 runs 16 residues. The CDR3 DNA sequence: TGTGCCAGCAGTGAACCAACGTCGACAGGGGCCTATGGCTACACCTTC. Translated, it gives CASSEPTSTGAYGYTF.

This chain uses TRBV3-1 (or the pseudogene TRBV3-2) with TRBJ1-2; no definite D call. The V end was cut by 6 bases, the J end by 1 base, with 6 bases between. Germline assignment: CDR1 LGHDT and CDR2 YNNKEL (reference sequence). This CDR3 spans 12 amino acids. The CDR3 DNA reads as TGTGCCAGCAGTCTCTTTAACTATGGCTACACCTTC. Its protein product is CASSLFNYGYTF.

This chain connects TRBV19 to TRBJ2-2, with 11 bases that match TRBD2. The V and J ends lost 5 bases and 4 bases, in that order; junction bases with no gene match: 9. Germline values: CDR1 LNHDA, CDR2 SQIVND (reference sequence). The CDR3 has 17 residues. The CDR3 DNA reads TGTGCCAGTAGTCACCTTAGCGGGGGGGCCGTCACCGGGGAGCTGTTTTTT. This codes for CASSHLSGGAVTGELFF. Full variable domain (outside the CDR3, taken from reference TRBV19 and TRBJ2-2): DGGITQSPKYLFRKEGQNVTLSCEQNLNHDAMYWYRQDPGQGLRLIYYSQIVNDFQKGDIAEGYSVSREKKESFPLTVTSAQKNPTAFYLCASSHLSGGAVTGELFFGEGSRLTVL.

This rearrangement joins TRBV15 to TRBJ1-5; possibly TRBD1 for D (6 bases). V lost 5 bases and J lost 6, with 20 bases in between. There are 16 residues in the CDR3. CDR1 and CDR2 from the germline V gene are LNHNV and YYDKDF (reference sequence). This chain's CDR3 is CATSPQLVGAGQPQHF. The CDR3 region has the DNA TGTGCCACCAGCCCTCAGCTTGTGGGGGCTGGTCAGCCCCAGCATTTT.

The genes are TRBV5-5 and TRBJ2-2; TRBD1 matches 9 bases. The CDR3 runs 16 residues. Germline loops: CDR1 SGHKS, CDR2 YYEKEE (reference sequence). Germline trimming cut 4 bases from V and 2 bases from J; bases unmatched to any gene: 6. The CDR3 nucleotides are TGTGCCAGCAGCCCGGGGACAGGGTCCAACACCGGGGAGCTGTTTTTT. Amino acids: CASSPGTGSNTGELFF. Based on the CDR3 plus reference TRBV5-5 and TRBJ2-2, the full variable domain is DAGVTQSPTHLIKTRGQQVTLRCSPISGHKSVSWYQQVLGQGPQFIFQYYEKEERGRGNFPDRFSARQFPNYSSELNVNALLLGDSALYLCASSPGTGSNTGELFFGEGSRLTVL.

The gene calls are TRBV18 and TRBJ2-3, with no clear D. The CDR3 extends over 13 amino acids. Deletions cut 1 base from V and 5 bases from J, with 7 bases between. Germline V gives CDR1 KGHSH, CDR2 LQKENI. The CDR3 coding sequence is TGTGCCAGCTCACCACTGGGCAGAGATACGCAGTATTTT. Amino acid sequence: CASSPLGRDTQYF.

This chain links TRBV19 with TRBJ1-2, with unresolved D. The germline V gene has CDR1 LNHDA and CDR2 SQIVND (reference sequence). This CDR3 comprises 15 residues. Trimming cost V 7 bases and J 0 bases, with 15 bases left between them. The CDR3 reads CASTLAAVSNYGYTF. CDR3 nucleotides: TGTGCCAGTACCCTGGCGGCCGTCTCTAACTATGGCTACACCTTC.

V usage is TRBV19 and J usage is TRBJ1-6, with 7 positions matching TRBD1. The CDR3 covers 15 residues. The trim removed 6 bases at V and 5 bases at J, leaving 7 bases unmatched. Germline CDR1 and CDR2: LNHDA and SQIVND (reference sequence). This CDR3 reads CASSPTGPNNSPLHF. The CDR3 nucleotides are TGTGCCAGTAGCCCGACAGGGCCCAATAATTCACCCCTCCACTTT.

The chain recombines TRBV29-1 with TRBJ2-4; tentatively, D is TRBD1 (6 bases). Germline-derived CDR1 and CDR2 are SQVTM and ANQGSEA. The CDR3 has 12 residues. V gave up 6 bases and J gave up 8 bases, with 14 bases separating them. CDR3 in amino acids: CSVIQGTDIQYF. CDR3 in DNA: TGCAGCGTAATACAGGGAACGGACATTCAGTACTTC.

CDR3: CASSLLTGDSGNTIYF. CDR3 bases: TGTGCCAGCTCACTTCTCACAGGGGACTCTGGAAACACCATATATTTT. The gene calls are TRBV18 and TRBJ1-3; TRBD1 agrees at 7 bases. This CDR3 has 16 residues. Germline V gives CDR1 KGHSH, CDR2 LQKENI. V was pared by 4 bases and J by 0 bases, with 6 bases of the junction left unmatched.

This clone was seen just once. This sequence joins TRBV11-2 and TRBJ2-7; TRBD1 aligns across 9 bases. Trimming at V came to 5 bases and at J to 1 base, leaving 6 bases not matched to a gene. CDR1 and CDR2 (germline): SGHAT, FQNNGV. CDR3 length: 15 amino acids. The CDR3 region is CASSLRGQGSYEQYF. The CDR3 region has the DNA TGTGCCAGCAGCCTCCGAGGACAGGGGTCCTACGAGCAGTACTTC.

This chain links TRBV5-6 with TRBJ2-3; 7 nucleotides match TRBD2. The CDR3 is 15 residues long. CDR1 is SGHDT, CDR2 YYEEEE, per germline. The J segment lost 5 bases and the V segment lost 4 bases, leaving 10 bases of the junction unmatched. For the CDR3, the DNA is TGTGCCAGCAGCCCCGTCCGGGGGGTGATAGATACGCAGTATTTT. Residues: CASSPVRGVIDTQYF.

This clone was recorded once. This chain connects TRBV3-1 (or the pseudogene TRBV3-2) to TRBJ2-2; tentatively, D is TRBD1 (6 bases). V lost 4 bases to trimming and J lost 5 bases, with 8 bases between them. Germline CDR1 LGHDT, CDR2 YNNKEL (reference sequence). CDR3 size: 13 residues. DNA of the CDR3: TGTGCCAGCAGCCTAACAGGGACCGGGGAGCTGTTTTTT. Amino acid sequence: CASSLTGTGELFF.

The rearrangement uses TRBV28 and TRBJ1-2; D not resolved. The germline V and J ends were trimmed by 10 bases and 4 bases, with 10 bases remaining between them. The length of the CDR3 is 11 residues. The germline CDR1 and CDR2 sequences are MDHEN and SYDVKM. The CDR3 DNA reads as TGTGCCACAGCGGCGGTCTATGGCTACACCTTC. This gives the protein CATAAVYGYTF.

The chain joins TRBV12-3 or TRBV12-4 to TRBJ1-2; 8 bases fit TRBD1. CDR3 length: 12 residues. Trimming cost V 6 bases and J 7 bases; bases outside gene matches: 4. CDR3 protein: CASSQGARGYTF. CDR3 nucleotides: TGTGCCAGCAGCCAGGGGGCGCGTGGCTACACCTTC.

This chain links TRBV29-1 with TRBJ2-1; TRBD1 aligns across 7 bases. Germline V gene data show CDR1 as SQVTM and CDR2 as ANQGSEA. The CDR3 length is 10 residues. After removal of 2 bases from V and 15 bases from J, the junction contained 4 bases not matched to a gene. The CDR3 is CSVERDSWFF. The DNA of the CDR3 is TGCAGCGTTGAACGGGACAGTTGGTTCTTC.

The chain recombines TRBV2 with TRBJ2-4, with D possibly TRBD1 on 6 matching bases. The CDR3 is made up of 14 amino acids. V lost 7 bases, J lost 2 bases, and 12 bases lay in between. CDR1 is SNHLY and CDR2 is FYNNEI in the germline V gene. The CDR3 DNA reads TGTGCCAGCACCGACAGGTCAACCAAAAACATTCAGTACTTC. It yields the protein CASTDRSTKNIQYF.

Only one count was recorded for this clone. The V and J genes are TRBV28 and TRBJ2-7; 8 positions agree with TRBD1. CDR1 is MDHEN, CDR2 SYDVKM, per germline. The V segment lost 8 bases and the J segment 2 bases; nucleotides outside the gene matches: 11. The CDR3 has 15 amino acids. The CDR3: CASSTTGTGAYEQYF. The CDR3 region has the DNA TGTGCCAGCTCGACTACCGGGACAGGAGCCTACGAGCAGTACTTC.

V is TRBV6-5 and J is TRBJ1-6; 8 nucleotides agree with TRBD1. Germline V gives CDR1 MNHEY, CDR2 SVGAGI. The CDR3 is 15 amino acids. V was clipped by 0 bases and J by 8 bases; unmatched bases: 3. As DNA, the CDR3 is TGTGCCAGCAGTTACTCGGACAGGGTGGATTCACCCCTCCACTTT. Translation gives CASSYSDRVDSPLHF.

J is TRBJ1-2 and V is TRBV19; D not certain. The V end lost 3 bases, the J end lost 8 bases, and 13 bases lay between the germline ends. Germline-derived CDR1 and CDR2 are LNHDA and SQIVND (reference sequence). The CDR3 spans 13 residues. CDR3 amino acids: CASSIYPSGGYTF. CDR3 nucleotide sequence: TGTGCCAGTAGTATTTATCCTAGCGGCGGCTACACCTTC.

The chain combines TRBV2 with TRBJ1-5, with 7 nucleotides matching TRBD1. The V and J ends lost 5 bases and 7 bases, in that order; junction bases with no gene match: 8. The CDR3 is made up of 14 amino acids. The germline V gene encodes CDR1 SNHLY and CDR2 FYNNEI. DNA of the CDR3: TGTGCCAGCAGTTCAAGACAGGGTATCCAGCCCCAGCATTTT. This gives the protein CASSSRQGIQPQHF.

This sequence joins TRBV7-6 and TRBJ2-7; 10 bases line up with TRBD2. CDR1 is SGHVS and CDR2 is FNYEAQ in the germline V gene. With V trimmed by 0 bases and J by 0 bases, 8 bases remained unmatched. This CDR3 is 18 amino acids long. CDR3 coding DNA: TGTGCCAGCAGCTTAGCCTGGACTAGCGGTGCAAGCTCCTACGAGCAGTACTTC. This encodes CASSLAWTSGASSYEQYF.

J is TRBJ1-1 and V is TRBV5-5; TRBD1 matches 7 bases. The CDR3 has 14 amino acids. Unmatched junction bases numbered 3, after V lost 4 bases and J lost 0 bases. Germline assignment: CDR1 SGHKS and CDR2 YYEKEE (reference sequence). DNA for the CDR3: TGTGCCAGCAGCGGACAGGTGATGAACACTGAAGCTTTCTTT. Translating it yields CASSGQVMNTEAFF.

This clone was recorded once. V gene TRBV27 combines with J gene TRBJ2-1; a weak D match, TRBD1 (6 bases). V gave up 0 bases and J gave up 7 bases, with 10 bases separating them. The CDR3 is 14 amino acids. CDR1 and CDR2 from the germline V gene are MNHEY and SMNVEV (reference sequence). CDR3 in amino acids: CASSLSGARNEQFF. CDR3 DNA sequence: TGTGCCAGCAGTTTATCGGGGGCTCGGAATGAGCAGTTCTTC.

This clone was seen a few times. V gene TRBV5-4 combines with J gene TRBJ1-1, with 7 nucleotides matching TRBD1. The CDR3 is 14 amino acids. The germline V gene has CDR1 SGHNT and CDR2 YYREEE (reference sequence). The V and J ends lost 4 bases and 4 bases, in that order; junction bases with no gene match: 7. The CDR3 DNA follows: TGTGCCAGCAGCCCGTCAGGGGGTGTCACTGAAGCTTTCTTT. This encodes CASSPSGGVTEAFF.